By share, the clone carrying this T cell receptor (beta chain) counts as large. The target antigen is unknown. The sample is drawn from a study of T-cell reconstitution after alpha-beta-depleted transplantation in children. Regarding the study as a whole: T-cell counts and diversity at one year post-transplant came mainly from newly produced T cells. The high TCRbeta diversity at day 60 in some patients came from surviving recipient T cells and thymic progenitors. The study reportedly traced alpha-beta T cells about two months after transplant to several hundred expanded graft clones.

Unique molecular identifiers featured in how the TCRbeta library was prepared. TCRdb independently ran MiXCR on the PCR reads; one entry per CDR3 protein. The sample shows approximately 32,000 distinct CDR3 sequences, roughly 6.7% of them seen only once. The CDR3 totals 16 residues. V gave up 5 bases and J gave up 9 bases; unmatched junction bases: 15. Per germline, CDR1 LGHDT and CDR2 YNNKEL (reference sequence). The material was peripheral blood, obtained 60 days after TCRalphabeta/CD19-depleted stem cell transplant. The clonotype was recovered from a child less than two years old who had a stem cell transplant for acute myeloid leukemia, so the T cells may come from the graft donor. The chain employs TRBV3-1 and TRBJ2-1; 8 bases are a match to TRBD2. CDR3 sequence reads: CASSGEGSGRIGEQFF. The CDR3 bases are TGTGCCAGCAGCGGGGAAGGGAGCGGGAGAATCGGTGAGCAGTTCTTC.